This TCR beta chain was observed in a study of shared clonotypes between healthy human individuals. Germline V gives CDR1 MNHNS, CDR2 SASEGT. The CDR3 consists of 18 residues. V was shortened by 1 base and J by 6 bases, with 22 bases between the two germline ends. Assay runs were performed at deep level. The assay was immunoSEQ multiplex PCR, and TCRdb's table has in-frame clones only and misses some. This table has 2 million or so clones, about 95% appearing once. Naive CD8 isolation took CD45RO-negative cells positively selected for CCR7 and excluded terminally differentiated effector memory CD45RA+ cells. Healthy adults negative for HIV, lacking recent acute infections or vaccinations, served as donors.

The sequence came from a man between 18 and 29 years old in good health. This rearrangement joins TRBV6-1 to TRBJ2-1; D possibly corresponds to TRBD2 (5 bases). The sequenced material came from naive CD8+ T cells sorted from blood. The CDR3, as DNA: TGTGCCAGCAGTGAAGAGGACTTCGCGACCACGTCCCCCAATGAGCAGTTCTTC. This translates into CASSEEDFATTSPNEQFF.